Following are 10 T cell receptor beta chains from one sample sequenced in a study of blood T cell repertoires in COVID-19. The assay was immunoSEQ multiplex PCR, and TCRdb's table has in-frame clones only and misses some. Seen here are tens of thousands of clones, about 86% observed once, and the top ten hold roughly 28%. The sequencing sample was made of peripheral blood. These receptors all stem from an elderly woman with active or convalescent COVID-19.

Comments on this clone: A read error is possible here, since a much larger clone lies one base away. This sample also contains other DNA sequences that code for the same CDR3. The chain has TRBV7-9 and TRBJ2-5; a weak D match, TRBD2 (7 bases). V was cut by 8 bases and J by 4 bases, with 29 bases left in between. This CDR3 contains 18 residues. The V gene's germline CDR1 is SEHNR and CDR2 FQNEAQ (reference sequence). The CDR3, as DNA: TGTGCCAGCTTGGGCACTCGGGGGGCCCCCCGCCACGGAGAGACCCAGTACTTC. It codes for CASLGTRGAPRHGETQYF.

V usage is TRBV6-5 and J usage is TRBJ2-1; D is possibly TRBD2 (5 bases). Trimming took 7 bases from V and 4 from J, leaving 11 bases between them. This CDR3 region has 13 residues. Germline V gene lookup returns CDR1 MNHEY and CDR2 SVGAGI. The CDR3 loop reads CASTSGGYNEQFF. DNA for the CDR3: TGTGCCAGCACCAGCGGAGGATACAATGAGCAGTTCTTC.

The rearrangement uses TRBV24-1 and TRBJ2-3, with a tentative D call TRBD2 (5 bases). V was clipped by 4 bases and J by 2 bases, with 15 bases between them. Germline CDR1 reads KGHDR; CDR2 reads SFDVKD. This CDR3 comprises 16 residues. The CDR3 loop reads CATSDPKEADTDTQYF. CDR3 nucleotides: TGTGCCACCAGTGACCCTAAAGAAGCGGACACAGATACGCAGTATTTT.

The CDR3 region has the DNA TGTGCCAGCAGCGCGGGACAGGGGGCTTTCGAGCAGTACTTC. Protein: CASSAGQGAFEQYF. The J gene is TRBJ2-7, the V gene TRBV3-1 (or the pseudogene TRBV3-2); TRBD1 matches at 12 bases. V dropped 5 bases and J dropped 6; count of bases not matched to a gene: 5. The CDR3 sequence is 14 residues long. Germline CDR1 and CDR2: LGHDT and YNNKEL (reference sequence).

The CDR3 reads CASSRLVPLQGFNEKLFF. The CDR3 DNA sequence: TGTGCCAGCAGCCGCCTAGTTCCTCTACAGGGATTTAATGAAAAACTGTTTTTT. The V gene is TRBV3-1 (or the pseudogene TRBV3-2), the J gene TRBJ1-4; TRBD1 is a possible D gene (6 bases). Trimming stripped 4 bases from V and 4 bases from J, with 22 bases between. Looked up from germline, CDR1 is LGHDT and CDR2 is YNNKEL (reference sequence). The CDR3 is 18 amino acids.

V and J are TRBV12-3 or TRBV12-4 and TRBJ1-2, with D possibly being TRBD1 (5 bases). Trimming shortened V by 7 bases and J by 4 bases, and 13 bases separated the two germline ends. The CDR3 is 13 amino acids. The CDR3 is CASTSVRAYGYTF. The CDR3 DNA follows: TGTGCCAGCACGTCCGTCAGGGCCTATGGCTACACCTTC.

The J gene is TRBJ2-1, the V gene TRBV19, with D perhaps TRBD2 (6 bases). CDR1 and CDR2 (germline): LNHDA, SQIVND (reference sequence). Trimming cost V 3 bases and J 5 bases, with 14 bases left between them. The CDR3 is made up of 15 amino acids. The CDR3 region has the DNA TGTGCCAGTAGTATCCCCCAGACTAGTAACAATGAGCAGTTCTTC. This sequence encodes CASSIPQTSNNEQFF.

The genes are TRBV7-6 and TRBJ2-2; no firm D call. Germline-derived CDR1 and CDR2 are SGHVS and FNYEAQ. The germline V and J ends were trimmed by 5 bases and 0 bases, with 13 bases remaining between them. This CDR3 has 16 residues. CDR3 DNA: TGTGCCAGCAGCCTTGGGCCATCCCCGAACACCGGGGAGCTGTTTTTT. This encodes CASSLGPSPNTGELFF.

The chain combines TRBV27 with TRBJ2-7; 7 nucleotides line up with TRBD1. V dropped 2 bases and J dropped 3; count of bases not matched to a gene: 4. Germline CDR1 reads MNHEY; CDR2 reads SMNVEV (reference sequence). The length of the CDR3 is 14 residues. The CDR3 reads CASSLDNRGYEQYF. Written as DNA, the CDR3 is TGTGCCAGCAGTTTAGATAACAGGGGCTACGAGCAGTACTTC.

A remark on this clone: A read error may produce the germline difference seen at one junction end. For the CDR3, the DNA is TGTGCCAGCAGCTTAGAATGGGGGACACCTATTTTT. This encodes CASSLEWGTPIF. The chain links TRBV7-9 to TRBJ1-4; a weak D match, TRBD1 (6 bases). Looked up from germline, CDR1 is SEHNR and CDR2 is FQNEAQ (reference sequence). The CDR3 runs to 12 residues.